One and the same sample provided the 22 T cell receptor beta chains below, sequenced in a study of response to subunit inactivated influenza vaccine. TCRdb used MiXCR to reprocess the RT-PCR reads, holding one entry per CDR3 protein. Of around 520,000 distinct CDR3 sequences listed, around 25% were seen once; the top ten hold under 2.5%. Source: CD4+ T cells sorted from PBMCs, taken 5 days after vaccination. These receptors were taken from a man between 45 and 60 years old who received an inactivated influenza vaccine.

There are a few counts of this clonotype. The chain has TRBV7-2 and TRBJ1-6; tentative D call: TRBD1 (5 bases). Trimming pared 5 bases from V and 10 bases from J, leaving 12 bases between. The CDR3 loop spans 13 amino acids. CDR1 is SGHTA and CDR2 is FQGNSA in the germline V gene. CDR3 in DNA: TGTGCCAGCAGCCCACCCAGGGCCTCACCCCTCCACTTT. It yields the protein CASSPPRASPLHF.

The chain uses TRBV29-1 and TRBJ2-1; no clear D gene. Germline CDR1 and CDR2: SQVTM and ANQGSEA. Trimming took 4 bases from V and 4 from J, leaving 11 bases between them. This CDR3 has 13 amino acids. CDR3 region: CSVVAGSYNEQFF. CDR3 nucleotide sequence: TGCAGCGTTGTCGCAGGATCTTACAATGAGCAGTTCTTC.

This chain joins TRBV10-3 and TRBJ2-5; TRBD2 might be the D (6 bases). This CDR3 is 14 amino acids long. The germline gives CDR1 ENHRY, CDR2 SYGVKD. V lost 6 bases, J lost 5 bases, and 16 bases lay in between. The CDR3 sequence: CAIRDGTFGETQYF. The DNA of the CDR3 is TGTGCCATCAGGGACGGGACTTTCGGCGAGACCCAGTACTTC.

The chain joins TRBV7-2 to TRBJ2-3; D gene ambiguous. V shed 5 bases and J shed 7 bases, with 13 bases lying between them. This CDR3 comprises 13 residues. The germline V gene has CDR1 SGHTA and CDR2 FQGNSA. The CDR3 region has the DNA TGTGCCAGCAGCGACCCCATGAGAAATACGCAGTATTTT. This sequence encodes CASSDPMRNTQYF. The variable domain in full, with the rest retrieved from reference TRBV7-2 and TRBJ2-3, is GAGVSQSPSNKVTEKGKDVELRCDPISGHTALYWYRQSLGQGLEFLIYFQGNSAPDKSGLPSDRFSAERTGGSVSTLTIQRTQQEDSAVYLCASSDPMRNTQYFGPGTRLTVL.

This clonotype was seen a few times. The chain couples TRBV25-1 to TRBJ2-5; 8 nucleotides match TRBD1. The CDR3 is 14 amino acids. V lost 1 base, J lost 4 bases, and 2 bases stayed unmatched. Germline V gives CDR1 MGHDK, CDR2 SYGVNS. CDR3 region: CASSELDRGETQYF. The CDR3 DNA reads as TGTGCCAGCAGTGAATTAGACAGGGGAGAGACCCAGTACTTC.

In its sample, this clonotype was seen a few times. V is TRBV20-1 and J is TRBJ1-3; no firm D call. The germline CDR1 and CDR2 sequences are DFQATT and SNEGSKA (reference sequence). V lost 6 bases to trimming and J lost 4 bases, with 16 bases between them. The CDR3 loop spans 14 amino acids. This CDR3 is CSAPAGLMGNTIYF. In nucleotides, the CDR3 is TGCAGTGCCCCAGCGGGCCTCATGGGAAACACCATATATTTT.

In this sample, this clonotype turned up a few times. This chain links TRBV11-1 with TRBJ2-1; D gene uncertain. The V end was cut by 3 bases, the J end by 12 bases, with 9 bases between. Germline loops: CDR1 SGHAT, CDR2 FQDESV (reference sequence). The CDR3 has 11 amino acids. CDR3: CASSFESWQFF. The CDR3 DNA sequence: TGTGCCAGCAGCTTCGAGAGTTGGCAGTTCTTC.

The chain couples TRBV6-2 or TRBV6-3 to TRBJ2-2; no clear D gene. There are 16 residues in the CDR3. Germline V gene lookup returns CDR1 MNHEY and CDR2 SVGEGT. V lost 4 bases and J 1 base, leaving 13 bases between the germline ends. The CDR3 DNA reads as TGTGCCAGCAGTTCCTCCCGAACCTTGAACACCGGGGAGCTGTTTTTT. Translating it yields CASSSSRTLNTGELFF.

For this clonotype: The junction differs from germline at one of its ends, possibly a read error. The chain uses TRBV5-1 and TRBJ2-4; 10 bases are a match to TRBD2. Germline loops: CDR1 SGHRS, CDR2 YFSETQ. This CDR3 region has 14 residues. CDR3 amino acids: CAISSGTSDGIQYF. The CDR3 DNA follows: TGCGCCATCAGCTCCGGGACTAGCGACGGCATTCAGTACTTC.

The chain employs TRBV29-1 and TRBJ2-3; no firm D call. Germline loops: CDR1 SQVTM, CDR2 ANQGSEA. Trimming removed 7 bases from V and 5 bases from J, with 10 bases in between. The CDR3 length is 11 residues. CDR3 DNA: TGCAGCGCAAACATGGGAGATACGCAGTATTTT. Encoded protein: CSANMGDTQYF.

This rearrangement joins TRBV29-1 to TRBJ2-1; TRBD2 matches 11 bases. CDR1 and CDR2 from the germline V gene are SQVTM and ANQGSEA. V was clipped by 0 bases and J by 10 bases; unmatched bases: 14. CDR3 length: 17 residues. This CDR3 is CSVEERASGRNLKEQFF. CDR3 DNA: TGCAGCGTTGAAGAACGGGCTAGCGGGAGGAACTTAAAAGAGCAGTTCTTC.

This rearrangement joins TRBV12-3 or TRBV12-4 to TRBJ2-3; D is ambiguous. V lost 1 base and J lost 1, with 12 bases in between. The CDR3 is made up of 16 amino acids. The chain's CDR3 is CASSLGWGSGTDTQYF. The DNA for the CDR3 is TGTGCCAGCAGTTTAGGGTGGGGATCGGGCACAGATACGCAGTATTTT.

This clonotype was seen a handful of times. This sequence joins TRBV5-1 and TRBJ2-3; D ambiguous. The CDR3 is 15 residues long. V was pared by 4 bases and J by 2 bases, with 14 bases between. The germline gives CDR1 SGHRS, CDR2 YFSETQ. The CDR3 bases are TGCGCCAGCAGCCTCAATCCGGTCCACACAGATACGCAGTATTTT. Translated: CASSLNPVHTDTQYF. Full variable domain (remainder filled in from reference TRBV5-1 and TRBJ2-3): KAGVTQTPRYLIKTRGQQVTLSCSPISGHRSVSWYQQTPGQGLQFLFEYFSETQRNKGNFPGRFSGRQFSNSRSEMNVSTLELGDSALYLCASSLNPVHTDTQYFGPGTRLTVL.

The genes are TRBV7-2 and TRBJ2-3; D is possibly TRBD2 (5 bases). Germline values: CDR1 SGHTA, CDR2 FQGNSA. The germline V and J ends were trimmed by 1 base and 6 bases, with 8 bases remaining between them. The CDR3 loop spans 13 amino acids. The CDR3 DNA reads TGTGCCAGCAGCTTAGTAGCGCTTGATACGCAGTATTTT. It yields the protein CASSLVALDTQYF.

This clonotype was picked up a small number of times. The V and J genes are TRBV11-2 and TRBJ1-1, with 10 bases identical to TRBD1. CDR1 is SGHAT and CDR2 is FQNNGV in the germline V gene. V lost 3 bases and J lost 1; bases outside the gene matches: 17. The CDR3 runs to 20 residues. DNA of the CDR3: TGTGCCAGCAGCTTGCCCCGGGACAGGGGATTCGGCCAGGCGAACACTGAAGCTTTCTTT. Residues: CASSLPRDRGFGQANTEAFF. Based on the CDR3 plus reference TRBV11-2 and TRBJ1-1, the full variable domain is EAGVAQSPRYKIIEKRQSVAFWCNPISGHATLYWYQQILGQGPKLLIQFQNNGVVDDSQLPKDRFSAERLKGVDSTLKIQPAKLEDSAVYLCASSLPRDRGFGQANTEAFFGQGTRLTVV.

This clonotype was seen just once. This chain joins TRBV3-1 and TRBJ2-5; 9 bases line up with TRBD2. CDR1 LGHDT and CDR2 YNNKEL come from the germline V gene (reference sequence). The CDR3 is made up of 16 amino acids. Unmatched junction bases numbered 11, after V lost 5 bases and J lost 4 bases. CDR3 region: CASSVAGGPYRETQYF. The CDR3 nucleotides read TGTGCCAGCAGCGTGGCGGGGGGGCCGTATCGAGAGACCCAGTACTTC.

This rearrangement joins TRBV10-3 to TRBJ2-3; 9 nucleotides match TRBD2. Germline values: CDR1 ENHRY, CDR2 SYGVKD. V lost 2 bases and J lost 4; bases outside the gene matches: 7. This CDR3 region has 16 residues. The CDR3 bases are TGTGCCATCAGTGAGAGGGTGACTAGCGGCGCAGATACGCAGTATTTT. Translating gives CAISERVTSGADTQYF.

This chain joins TRBV4-1 and TRBJ2-3; a possible D gene is TRBD2 (7 bases). V was cut by 4 bases and J by 6 bases, with 17 bases left in between. Germline CDR1 and CDR2: MGHRA and YSYEKL. This CDR3 has 15 amino acids. This chain's CDR3 is CASSRGGAEADTQYF. CDR3 sequence (DNA): TGCGCCAGCAGCCGGGGGGGGGCAGAGGCGGATACGCAGTATTTT.

This clonotype was counted ten times or more. The V gene is TRBV12-3 or TRBV12-4, the J gene TRBJ2-3, with D maybe TRBD1 (6 bases). Trimming took 5 bases from V and 1 from J, leaving 19 bases between them. The CDR3 contains 17 residues. The CDR3 DNA sequence: TGTGCCAGCAGTCCCATGGGACGCAGGGGACGCACAGATACGCAGTATTTT. It is translated as CASSPMGRRGRTDTQYF.

The table lists this clonotype with a few counts. J is TRBJ2-2 and V is TRBV7-2; 11 bases are a match to TRBD2. Germline loops: CDR1 SGHTA, CDR2 FQGNSA. Germline trimming cut 2 bases from V and 3 bases from J; bases unmatched to any gene: 5. The CDR3 contains 17 residues. CDR3 in DNA: TGTGCCAGCAGCTTAAGGGGACTAGCGGTAGACACCGGGGAGCTGTTTTTT. Amino acid sequence: CASSLRGLAVDTGELFF.

V gene TRBV2 combines with J gene TRBJ1-6; D not certain. V lost 5 bases and J lost 7, with 12 bases in between. CDR1 and CDR2 from the germline V gene are SNHLY and FYNNEI. This CDR3 region has 14 residues. CDR3 region: CASSLGVANSPLHF. As DNA, the CDR3 is TGTGCCAGCAGTTTGGGAGTTGCCAATTCACCCCTCCACTTT. Based on the CDR3 plus reference TRBV2 and TRBJ1-6, the full variable domain is EPEVTQTPSHQVTQMGQEVILRCVPISNHLYFYWYRQILGQKVEFLVSFYNNEISEKSEIFDDQFSVERPDGSNFTLKIRSTKLEDSAMYFCASSLGVANSPLHFGNGTRLTVT.

The chain combines TRBV7-3 with TRBJ2-3; D might be TRBD1 (5 bases). V was cut by 3 bases and J by 4 bases, with 8 bases left in between. The CDR3 covers 13 residues. Germline V gene lookup returns CDR1 SGHTA and CDR2 FQGTGA. CDR3 in amino acids: CASSFDRADTQYF. Here the CDR3 DNA reads TGTGCCAGCAGCTTCGACAGAGCAGATACGCAGTATTTT.